The rows below give T cell receptor beta chains drawn from one sample of a study of cytomegalovirus exposure and HLA in healthy donors. TCRdb keeps only in-frame clones here, not all; method: immunoSEQ multiplex PCR. The table records under 200,000 clones, less than 80% of them present only once. The sequenced sample consisted of PBMCs. The source of these receptors is a woman between 40 and 55 years old in good health and CMV-seronegative. The CDR3 runs from the conserved cysteine through the conserved F or W. The D gene is left open where the match is weak. The size of a clone is reported for some rows only, either as once, few or many, or as a class for expanded clones.

>.|TRBV15|TRBJ2-3|TRBD1
CATSSRTGRYTDTQYF
TGTGCCACCAGCAGCCGGACAGGTAGATATACAGATACGCAGTATTTT
>.|TRBV14|TRBJ2-4|.
CASSQDRGVKNIQYF
TGTGCCAGCAGCCAAGACAGGGGAGTCAAAAACATTCAGTACTTC
>.|TRBV6-4|TRBJ2-2|TRBD2
CASRGGLAGGEELFF
TGTGCCAGCCGCGGGGGACTAGCGGGGGGAGAGGAGCTGTTTTTT
>.|TRBV30|TRBJ1-6|TRBD1
CAWRADRGSSPLHF
TGTGCCTGGAGAGCAGACAGGGGAAGCTCACCCCTCCACTTT
>.|TRBV30|TRBJ2-7|.
CAWSEGGTGYF
TGTGCCTGGAGTGAGGGGGGGACAGGGTACTTC
>.|TRBV9|TRBJ2-7|TRBD1
CASSVSWTGMYEQYF
TGTGCCAGCAGCGTTTCCTGGACAGGGATGTACGAGCAGTACTTC
>.|TRBV7-2|TRBJ1-1|.
CASSLAIQAFF
TGTGCCAGCAGCTTAGCCATTCAGGCTTTCTTT
>.|TRBV19|TRBJ2-2|TRBD1
CASSAQGAVGELFF
TGTGCCAGTAGTGCACAGGGGGCTGTCGGGGAGCTGTTTTTT
>.|TRBV7-2|TRBJ2-1|.
CASSQQGQYNEQFF
TGTGCCAGCAGTCAACAGGGTCAGTACAATGAGCAGTTCTTC
>.|TRBV29-1|TRBJ1-2|TRBD1
CSVWTGQAALDGYTF
TGCAGCGTATGGACGGGACAGGCGGCCCTCGATGGCTACACCTTC
>.|TRBV19|TRBJ2-7|TRBD1
CATSRQGVNEQYF
TGTGCCACGTCCCGACAGGGGGTCAACGAGCAGTACTTC
>.|TRBV11-2|TRBJ1-3|.
CASSLEAGAGNTIYF
TGTGCCAGCAGCTTAGAAGCCGGGGCTGGAAACACCATATATTTT
>.|TRBV29-1|TRBJ2-7|TRBD1
CSVPSLGQGLYEQYF
TGCAGCGTCCCCTCGCTAGGACAGGGGCTGTACGAGCAGTACTTC
>.|TRBV7-9|TRBJ2-5|.
CASSWRDSGETQYF
TGTGCCAGCAGCTGGAGGGACAGCGGAGAGACCCAGTACTTC
>.|TRBV6-5|TRBJ1-2|TRBD1
CASSYSRQGAGGYTF
TGTGCCAGCAGTTACTCGCGCCAGGGGGCGGGTGGCTACACCTTC
>.|TRBV6-1|TRBJ2-1|.
CASSPLAEQFF
TGTGCCAGCAGTCCACTCGCTGAGCAGTTCTTC
>.|TRBV9|TRBJ2-3|TRBD2
CASSVPTSGGRTDTQYF
TGTGCCAGCAGCGTTCCCACAAGCGGGGGGCGCACAGATACGCAGTATTTT
>.|TRBV10-3|TRBJ1-5|.
CAIRSADSNQPQHF
TGTGCCATCAGATCGGCGGATAGCAATCAGCCCCAGCATTTT
>.|TRBV4-1|TRBJ1-2|.
CASSQDGAVSYGYTF
TGCGCCAGCAGCCAAGATGGGGCAGTATCATATGGCTACACCTTC
>.|TRBV4-1|TRBJ1-6|.
CASSQDKLLNSPLHF
TGCGCCAGCAGCCAAGATAAACTTCTTAATTCACCCCTCCACTTT
>.|TRBV11-3|TRBJ2-3|TRBD2
CASSLRTRVTDTQYF
TGTGCCAGCAGCTTACGGACTAGGGTCACAGATACGCAGTATTTT
>few|TRBV5-1|TRBJ1-2|TRBD1
CASSATTGSHGYTF
TGCGCCAGCAGCGCGACGACAGGGAGCCATGGCTACACCTTC
>.|TRBV7-6|TRBJ1-1|.
CASSLAPPGRTEAFF
TGTGCCAGCAGCTTAGCTCCCCCAGGGCGCACTGAAGCTTTCTTT
>.|TRBV19|TRBJ1-2|.
CASSTDRPAYGYTF
TGTGCCAGTAGTACAGACAGGCCTGCGTATGGCTACACCTTC
>few|TRBV7-9|TRBJ1-1|TRBD1
CASSRGTGASKSFTEAFF
TGTGCCAGCAGCCGCGGGACAGGGGCTTCTAAAAGCTTCACTGAAGCTTTCTTT
>.|TRBV28|TRBJ2-7|.
CASYRQDLSYEQYF
TGTGCCAGCTACAGGCAGGACCTCTCCTACGAGCAGTACTTC
>once|TRBV5-4|TRBJ1-1|.
CASRSLRDTNTEAFF
TGTGCCAGCAGGTCCCTCAGGGATACGAACACTGAAGCTTTCTTT
>.|TRBV2|TRBJ1-4|TRBD1
CASPKGTAGGEEKLFF
TGTGCCAGCCCAAAGGGAACGGCAGGGGGCGAAGAAAAACTGTTTTTT
>.|TRBV5-1|TRBJ2-3|.
CASSFSGNTDTQYF
TGCGCCAGCAGCTTTAGCGGAAACACAGATACGCAGTATTTT
>.|TRBV13|TRBJ2-3|TRBD2
CASSLGVTRLAGDPLSTDTQYF
TGTGCCAGCAGCTTAGGCGTGACGAGGCTAGCGGGAGACCCACTAAGCACAGATACGCAGTATTTT
>.|TRBV5-4|TRBJ2-7|TRBD1
CASSGGQGASYEQYF
TGTGCCAGCAGCGGCGGACAGGGGGCCTCCTACGAGCAGTACTTC
>.|TRBV25-1|TRBJ2-3|TRBD2
CASSEWRGDTDTQYF
TGTGCCAGCAGTGAATGGCGGGGGGACACAGATACGCAGTATTTT
>.|TRBV9|TRBJ1-1|.
CASSVGLAGYTEAFF
TGTGCCAGCAGCGTAGGTCTTGCGGGGTACACTGAAGCTTTCTTT
>.|TRBV5-8|TRBJ1-5|.
CASSPNPQRKINQPQHF
TGTGCCAGCAGCCCCAACCCTCAGCGAAAAATCAACCAGCCCCAGCATTTT
>.|TRBV30|TRBJ2-7|.
CAWSVTLDRPHEQYF
TGTGCCTGGAGTGTAACCCTGGACAGACCCCACGAGCAGTACTTC
>.|TRBV6-5|TRBJ2-7|TRBD2
CASSSTSGTYEQYF
TGTGCCAGCAGTTCGACTAGCGGTACCTACGAGCAGTACTTC
>.|TRBV6-1|TRBJ1-1|.
CASSENHGGVTEAFF
TGTGCCAGCAGTGAAAACCACGGGGGGGTTACTGAAGCTTTCTTT
>once|TRBV28|TRBJ1-5|TRBD1
CASSLDRGGVRNQPQHF
TGTGCCAGCAGTTTAGACAGGGGGGGTGTACGGAATCAGCCCCAGCATTTT
>.|TRBV10-3|TRBJ2-7|.
CAISGGGVSYEQYF
TGTGCCATCAGTGGGGGCGGGGTTTCTTACGAGCAGTACTTC
>.|TRBV12-5|TRBJ1-1|.
CASGFGGMNTEAFF
TGTGCTAGTGGTTTCGGGGGTATGAACACTGAAGCTTTCTTT
>.|TRBV18|TRBJ2-7|TRBD1
CASSPLLSGTGNPEQYF
TGTGCCAGCTCACCACTCCTTTCCGGGACAGGGAACCCCGAGCAGTACTTC
>few|TRBV4-3|TRBJ2-7|TRBD2
CASSQDARTSDSYYEQYF
TGCGCCAGCAGCCAAGATGCCCGGACTAGCGACTCGTACTACGAGCAGTACTTC
>.|TRBV28|TRBJ1-1|.
CASSFTGGTEAFF
TGTGCCAGCAGTTTCACGGGAGGAACTGAAGCTTTCTTT
>.|TRBV9|TRBJ2-1|TRBD2
CASSVALAGVRNEQFF
TGTGCCAGCAGCGTCGCACTAGCGGGAGTTCGCAATGAGCAGTTCTTC
>.|TRBV28|TRBJ2-7|.
CASIGQGFAYEQYF
TGTGCCAGCATAGGGCAGGGGTTTGCCTACGAGCAGTACTTC
>.|TRBV19|TRBJ2-1|TRBD2
CASSSAGAQYNEQFF
TGTGCCAGTAGTTCAGCGGGAGCCCAATACAATGAGCAGTTCTTC
>.|TRBV7-6|TRBJ2-7|TRBD2
CASSLAGLAGGGEQYF
TGTGCCAGCAGCTTAGCTGGTCTAGCGGGAGGTGGAGAGCAGTACTTC
>.|TRBV7-2|TRBJ2-7|TRBD1
CASSPTGSSYEQYF
TGTGCCAGCAGCCCGACAGGGAGCTCCTACGAGCAGTACTTC
>.|TRBV5-5|TRBJ2-7|.
CASSFPGNYEQYF
TGTGCCAGCAGCTTTCCGGGGAACTACGAGCAGTACTTC
>.|TRBV6-1|TRBJ2-7|TRBD1
CASSDLQGAYEQYF
TGTGCCAGCAGTGACCTACAGGGGGCCTACGAGCAGTACTTC
>.|TRBV4-3|TRBJ2-1|TRBD2
CASSQGDGRALNEQFF
TGCGCCAGCAGCCAAGGGGACGGGAGGGCCTTAAATGAGCAGTTCTTC
>.|TRBV28|TRBJ1-1|TRBD1
CASTRSGGRTEAFF
TGTGCCAGCACCCGCTCAGGGGGTAGGACTGAAGCTTTCTTT
>.|TRBV5-1|TRBJ2-2|TRBD2
CASKLLAGPNTGELFF
TGCGCCAGCAAACTCTTAGCGGGGCCTAACACCGGGGAGCTGTTTTTT